These 16 T cell receptor beta chains were all obtained from the same sample, sequenced in a study of radiation and T cells in renal cell carcinoma. Sequenced by immunoSEQ multiplex PCR; TCRdb stores in-frame clones only, minus some. The profile shows roughly 130,000 clones, roughly 77% of them singletons. The time point is: blood 2 weeks post-SBRT. Specified treatment: 15 Gy SBRT to primary tumor, nephrectomy 4 weeks later. Here the sequenced sample was blood, taken from a patient whose treatment included radiotherapy and nephrectomy. The receptors stem from a woman aged 60 to 75 with renal cell carcinoma.

The table lists this clone with a count of one. This chain joins TRBV28 and TRBJ2-3; 9 bases are shared with TRBD2. V lost 6 bases to trimming and J lost 6 bases; unmatched junction nucleotides: 10. This CDR3 region has 15 residues. CDR1 MDHEN and CDR2 SYDVKM come from the germline V gene. The CDR3 reads CASSPQAGGYDTQYF. The CDR3 bases are TGTGCCAGCAGCCCCCAGGCGGGGGGGTATGATACGCAGTATTTT.

V and J are TRBV27 and TRBJ1-1; possibly TRBD1 for D (5 bases). The CDR3 contains 14 residues. In germline, CDR1 is MNHEY, CDR2 SMNVEV (reference sequence). The V and J ends lost 5 bases and 1 base respectively, with 11 bases between them. CDR3 bases: TGTGCCAGCAGTCCATGGGGGGGGAACACTGAAGCTTTCTTT. Amino acids: CASSPWGGNTEAFF.

The chain combines TRBV7-6 with TRBJ2-1; D possibly uses TRBD1 or TRBD2 (6 bases each). Germline V gene lookup returns CDR1 SGHVS and CDR2 FNYEAQ. This CDR3 has 12 residues. Trimming removed 5 bases at V and 10 bases at J, with 12 bases between. Here the CDR3 reads CASSPGGFEQFF. As DNA, the CDR3 is TGTGCCAGCAGCCCCGGGGGCTTCGAGCAGTTCTTC.

This chain joins TRBV10-3 and TRBJ1-6; D possibly corresponds to TRBD1 (5 bases). The CDR3 is 17 amino acids. Trimming pared 8 bases from V and 10 bases from J, leaving 27 bases between. Per germline, CDR1 ENHRY and CDR2 SYGVKD. CDR3: CAIFTLTGRPLPSPLHF. CDR3 DNA sequence: TGTGCCATCTTTACGTTAACGGGACGGCCACTTCCATCACCCCTCCACTTT.

V and J are TRBV7-2 and TRBJ2-3; TRBD2 matches 12 bases. V trimming: 3 bases; J trimming: 4 bases; junction bases outside the gene matches: 5. The CDR3 has 16 amino acids. The germline V gene has CDR1 SGHTA and CDR2 FQGNSA. This chain's CDR3 is CASSFLAGGPADTQYF. CDR3 in DNA: TGTGCCAGCAGCTTCCTAGCGGGAGGGCCAGCAGATACGCAGTATTTT. Variable domain in full (rest from reference TRBV7-2 and TRBJ2-3): GAGVSQSPSNKVTEKGKDVELRCDPISGHTALYWYRQSLGQGLEFLIYFQGNSAPDKSGLPSDRFSAERTGGSVSTLTIQRTQQEDSAVYLCASSFLAGGPADTQYFGPGTRLTVL.

The chain employs TRBV29-1 and TRBJ1-2, with TRBD1 matching 7 bases. V was clipped by 4 bases and J by 0 bases; unmatched bases: 8. Germline CDR1 is SQVTM and CDR2 is ANQGSEA. The CDR3 length is 15 residues. CDR3 bases: TGCAGCGTTGGGGGACAGCCCTTGGCTAACTATGGCTACACCTTC. This gives the protein CSVGGQPLANYGYTF.

This chain links TRBV29-1 with TRBJ1-4, with D unresolved. Deletions cut 5 bases from V and 4 bases from J, with 8 bases between. Looked up from germline, CDR1 is SQVTM and CDR2 is ANQGSEA. CDR3 length: 12 residues. CDR3 loop: CSVLSSNEKLFF. CDR3 bases: TGCAGCGTTCTGTCAAGTAATGAAAAACTGTTTTTT. The variable domain in full, with the rest retrieved from reference TRBV29-1 and TRBJ1-4, is SAVISQKPSRDICQRGTSLTIQCQVDSQVTMMFWYRQQPGQSLTLIATANQGSEATYESGFVIDKFPISRPNLTFSTLTVSNMSPEDSSIYLCSVLSSNEKLFFGSGTQLSVL.

The genes are TRBV12-5 and TRBJ2-1; perhaps TRBD2 as D (6 bases). CDR1 LGHNT and CDR2 FRNRAP come from the germline V gene. This CDR3 comprises 18 residues. V lost 1 base, J lost 0 bases, and 16 bases lay in between. The CDR3 protein is CASGLARDFLSSYNEQFF. CDR3 coding DNA: TGTGCTAGTGGTTTGGCGCGGGACTTCCTCAGCTCCTACAATGAGCAGTTCTTC.

The chain recombines TRBV23-1 with TRBJ2-2; perhaps D is TRBD1 or TRBD2 (6 bases each). TRBV23-1 is placed among ORFs of uncertain function. The CDR3 loop spans 17 amino acids. Trimming removed 2 bases from V and 5 bases from J, with 18 bases in between. The CDR3 is CASSQPFGGGRTGELFF. Written as DNA, the CDR3 is TGCGCCAGCAGTCAACCTTTCGGTGGGGGGCGGACCGGGGAGCTGTTTTTT.

The table lists this clone with a few counts. This chain connects TRBV7-2 to TRBJ1-1; 10 bases map to TRBD1. With 5 bases clipped from V and 4 bases from J, the junction kept 19 bases outside the gene matches. CDR1 and CDR2 (germline): SGHTA, FQGNSA. There are 19 residues in the CDR3. CDR3 sequence reads: CASSVRQGARGPSGTEAFF. CDR3 DNA: TGTGCCAGCAGCGTACGACAGGGGGCTAGAGGGCCGTCGGGCACTGAAGCTTTCTTT.

The genes are TRBV15 and TRBJ1-2; weak D call: TRBD1 (6 bases). V gave up 1 base and J gave up 10 bases, with 13 bases separating them. From germline, CDR1 is LNHNV and CDR2 YYDKDF (reference sequence). CDR3 length: 13 amino acids. CDR3 sequence: CATSRGTDLHYTF. Here the CDR3 DNA reads TGTGCCACCAGCAGAGGGACAGATCTTCACTACACCTTC.

Only one count was recorded for this clone. The chain links TRBV5-1 to TRBJ2-2, with 7 bases aligning to TRBD1. The J segment lost 4 bases and the V segment lost 0 bases, leaving 6 bases of the junction unmatched. In germline, CDR1 is SGHRS, CDR2 YFSETQ. The CDR3 runs to 16 residues. The CDR3 bases are TGCGCCAGCAGCTTGGAGGGGGCCTGGGGCACCGGGGAGCTGTTTTTT. Translated: CASSLEGAWGTGELFF. Full variable domain (remainder filled in from reference TRBV5-1 and TRBJ2-2): KAGVTQTPRYLIKTRGQQVTLSCSPISGHRSVSWYQQTPGQGLQFLFEYFSETQRNKGNFPGRFSGRQFSNSRSEMNVSTLELGDSALYLCASSLEGAWGTGELFFGEGSRLTVL.

This chain uses TRBV6-6 with TRBJ2-7, with TRBD1 as a possible D gene (6 bases). Germline CDR1 and CDR2: MNHNY and SVGAGI (reference sequence). The V gene lost 5 bases and the J gene lost 2 bases, with 7 bases spanning the gap. CDR3 length equals 12 residues. DNA for the CDR3: TGTGCCAGCAGTAGGGACACCTACGAGCAGTACTTC. As protein: CASSRDTYEQYF.

The J gene is TRBJ2-5, the V gene TRBV7-9; no clear D. Trimming cost V 2 bases and J 7 bases, with 8 bases left between them. This CDR3 is 12 amino acids long. The germline gives CDR1 SEHNR, CDR2 FQNEAQ (reference sequence). As DNA, the CDR3 is TGTGCCAGCAGCTTAAGTCAGGTGACCCAGTACTTC. Translating it yields CASSLSQVTQYF.

This clone showed up just once. The genes are TRBV19 and TRBJ2-7; TRBD1 is a possible D gene (5 bases). Germline-derived CDR1 and CDR2 are LNHDA and SQIVND (reference sequence). With 6 bases removed from V and 0 bases from J, the gap between germline ends came to 12 bases. The CDR3 runs to 14 residues. DNA of the CDR3: TGTGCCAGTAGGCTTGACAGATTCTCCTACGAGCAGTACTTC. Protein product: CASRLDRFSYEQYF.

This clone has a single count. The chain has TRBV5-1 and TRBJ2-3; 11 nucleotides agree with TRBD2. CDR1 SGHRS and CDR2 YFSETQ come from the germline V gene. Unmatched junction bases numbered 6, after V lost 4 bases and J lost 2 bases. This CDR3 contains 16 residues. The DNA for the CDR3 is TGCGCCAGCAGCCCTCTAGCGGGAGGTTACACAGATACGCAGTATTTT. The encoded protein is CASSPLAGGYTDTQYF.